This T cell receptor beta chain was sequenced in a study of T cells in localized non-small cell lung cancer (dated by TCRdb to the early 2020s). With regard to the full study: T cell repertoires of approximately 250 early-stage NSCLC patients were analyzed, with tumors being compared against uninvolved tumor-adjacent lungs. The cohort was made up of around 220 treatment-naive NSCLC patients whose localized lung tumors had been resected. A mean age of roughly 64 years was recorded for the NSCLC patients, of whom around 120 were male and about 100 were female. Broader findings and caveats from the paper: A median of roughly 58 of the top 100 tumor clones were detected in paired uninvolved adjacent lung, and 25 to 35 of these tumor clones were also found among the top 100 clones of the paired uninvolved adjacent lung. Multi-region tumor sequencing was not performed, so intratumor heterogeneity could not be excluded. Higher T cell density in blood was associated with longer overall survival, whereas higher clonality in adjacent lung was associated with shorter survival. Because the study design was exploratory, TCR variables were selected using unadjusted p-values without false-discovery rate correction. Uninvolved tumor-adjacent lung showed the highest T cell clonality, higher than tumor, which suggests more focused antigenic responses in the uninvolved tumor-adjacent lung.

Of note for this clone: No cognate antigen has been identified for it. No base quality information exists; no much larger clone differs at one position.

At diagnosis, tumor, uninvolved tumor-adjacent lung and peripheral blood were collected and then preserved as a mix of FFPE and fresh-frozen material. For TCR repertoire profiling, blood samples were analyzed in the form of peripheral blood mononuclear cells. TCR beta CDR3 regions were sequenced from DNA using the immunoSEQ Assay. The authors processed their data as follows. T cell density was computed as TCR beta template counts normalized to usable DNA estimated by amplifying housekeeping genes. Richness was estimated using the preseqR package, with extrapolation to 400,000 templates for PBMC samples and to 120,000 templates for tissue samples. Clonality was defined as one minus Pielou's evenness. Tissue-enriched TCRs were identified through differential abundance testing performed on productive amino-acid clonotypes, with a minimum total count of 5 and an alpha of 0.1. The Jaccard Index and the Morisita Overlap Index were used to quantify repertoire overlap between compartments. TCR beta CDR3s were clustered by GLIPH together with public tetramer-defined viral CDR3s, and at least three viral sequences plus V-gene enrichment were required for viral motifs. The immuneACCESS repertoire file appears here via TCRdb, limited to in-frame rearrangements. These files lack a portion of the clones; in checked studies, under half of the deficit traces to unresolved V genes, and the cause of the others is not known. The DNA was the basis for D and trimming; V, J and clone size are from that table. The sample table lists about 19,000 clones, roughly nine tenths of them with a count of one. Approximately 2.5% of the sample is taken by the ten largest.

The starting material was peripheral blood, obtained before any cancer treatment. The receptor's source is a woman between 40 and 69 years old with stage I lung adenocarcinoma.

For the CDR3, the sequence is CASSEGGQMETQYF. The bases read TGTGCCAGCAGTGAAGGAGGGCAGATGGAGACCCAGTACTTC. Recombination connected TRBV6-1 to TRBJ2-5; TRBD2 is perhaps the D gene, given 5 matching bases. The CDR3 goes from the cysteine to the phenylalanine over 14 residues. Only the CDR3 part of the read is kept: 42 bases, read in frame from the first base. From the germline V gene, CDR1 is MNHNS and CDR2 is SASEGT. The trim is 1 base for V and 5 bases for J, with a gap of 11 bases between the germline ends.